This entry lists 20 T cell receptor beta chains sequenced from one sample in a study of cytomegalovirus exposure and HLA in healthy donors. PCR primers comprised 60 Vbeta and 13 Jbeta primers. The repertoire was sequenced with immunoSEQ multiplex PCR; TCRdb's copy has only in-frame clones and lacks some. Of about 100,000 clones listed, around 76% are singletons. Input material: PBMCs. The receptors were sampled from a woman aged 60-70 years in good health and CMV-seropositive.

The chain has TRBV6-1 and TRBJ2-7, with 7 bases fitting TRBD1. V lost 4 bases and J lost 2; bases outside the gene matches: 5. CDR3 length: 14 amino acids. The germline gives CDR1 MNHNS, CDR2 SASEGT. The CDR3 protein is CASSVGDRAYEQYF. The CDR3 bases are TGTGCCAGCAGTGTAGGGGACAGAGCCTACGAGCAGTACTTC.

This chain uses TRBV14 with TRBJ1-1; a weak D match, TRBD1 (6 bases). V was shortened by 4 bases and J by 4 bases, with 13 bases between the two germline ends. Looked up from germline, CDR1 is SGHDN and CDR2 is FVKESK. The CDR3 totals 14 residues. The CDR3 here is CASSRGQRSTEAFF. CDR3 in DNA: TGTGCCAGCAGCCGGGGACAAAGGTCCACTGAAGCTTTCTTT.

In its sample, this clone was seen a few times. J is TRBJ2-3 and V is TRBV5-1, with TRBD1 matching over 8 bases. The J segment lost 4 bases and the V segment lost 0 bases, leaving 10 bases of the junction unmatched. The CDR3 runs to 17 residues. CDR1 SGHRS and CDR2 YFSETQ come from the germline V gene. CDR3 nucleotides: TGCGCCAGCAGCTTGGCCAGGGGGCTATATGTGGCAGATACGCAGTATTTT. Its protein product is CASSLARGLYVADTQYF.

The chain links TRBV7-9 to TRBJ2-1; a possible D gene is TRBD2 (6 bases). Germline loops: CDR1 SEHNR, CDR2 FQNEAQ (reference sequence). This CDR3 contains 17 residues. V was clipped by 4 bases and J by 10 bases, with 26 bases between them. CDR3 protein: CASSSVGQSGGYGEQFF. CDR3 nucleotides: TGTGCCAGCAGCTCCGTAGGGCAGAGCGGAGGGTACGGGGAGCAGTTCTTC.

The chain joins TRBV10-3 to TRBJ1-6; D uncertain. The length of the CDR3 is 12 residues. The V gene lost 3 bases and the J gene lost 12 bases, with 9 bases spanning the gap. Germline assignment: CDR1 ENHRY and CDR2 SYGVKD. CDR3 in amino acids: CAISDPREPLHF. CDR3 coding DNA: TGTGCCATCAGTGATCCGAGGGAACCCCTCCACTTT.

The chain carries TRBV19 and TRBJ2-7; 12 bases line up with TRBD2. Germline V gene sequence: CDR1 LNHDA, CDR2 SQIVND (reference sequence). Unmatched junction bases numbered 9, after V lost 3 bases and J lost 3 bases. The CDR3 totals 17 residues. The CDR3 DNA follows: TGTGCCAGTAGTATTGTCCACCCTAGCGGGAGGGGCTACGAGCAGTACTTC. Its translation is CASSIVHPSGRGYEQYF.

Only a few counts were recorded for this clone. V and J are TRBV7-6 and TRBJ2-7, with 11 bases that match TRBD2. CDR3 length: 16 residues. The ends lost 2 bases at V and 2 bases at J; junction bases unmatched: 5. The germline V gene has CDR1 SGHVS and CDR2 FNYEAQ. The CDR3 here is CASSLNSGRAPYEQYF. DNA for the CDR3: TGTGCCAGCAGCTTAAATAGCGGGAGGGCCCCCTACGAGCAGTACTTC.

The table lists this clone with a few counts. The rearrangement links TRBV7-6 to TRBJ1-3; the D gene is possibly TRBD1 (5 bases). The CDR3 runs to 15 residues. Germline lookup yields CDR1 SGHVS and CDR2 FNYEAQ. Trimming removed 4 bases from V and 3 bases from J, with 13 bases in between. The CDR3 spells CASSSQATVGNTIYF. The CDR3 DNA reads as TGTGCCAGCAGCTCCCAGGCGACAGTTGGAAACACCATATATTTT.

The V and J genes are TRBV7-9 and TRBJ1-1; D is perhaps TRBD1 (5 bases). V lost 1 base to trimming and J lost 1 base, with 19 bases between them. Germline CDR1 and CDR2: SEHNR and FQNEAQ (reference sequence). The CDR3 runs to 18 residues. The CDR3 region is CASSLGSPGGNWNTEAFF. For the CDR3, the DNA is TGTGCCAGCAGCTTAGGGAGCCCGGGGGGTAATTGGAACACTGAAGCTTTCTTT.

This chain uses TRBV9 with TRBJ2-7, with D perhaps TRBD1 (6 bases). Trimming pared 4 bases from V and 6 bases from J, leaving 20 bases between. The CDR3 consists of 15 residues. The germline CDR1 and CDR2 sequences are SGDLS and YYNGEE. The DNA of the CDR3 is TGTGCCAGCAGCCCTACCCAGGGGCCCTGGGCCGAGCAGTACTTC. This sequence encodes CASSPTQGPWAEQYF.

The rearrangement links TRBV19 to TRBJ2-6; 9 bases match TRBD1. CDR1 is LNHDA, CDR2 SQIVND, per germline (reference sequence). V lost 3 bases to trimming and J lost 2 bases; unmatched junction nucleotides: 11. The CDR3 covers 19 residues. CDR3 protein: CASSMVGDRVRAGANVLTF. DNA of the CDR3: TGTGCCAGTAGTATGGTGGGGGACAGGGTTCGGGCTGGGGCCAACGTCCTGACTTTC.

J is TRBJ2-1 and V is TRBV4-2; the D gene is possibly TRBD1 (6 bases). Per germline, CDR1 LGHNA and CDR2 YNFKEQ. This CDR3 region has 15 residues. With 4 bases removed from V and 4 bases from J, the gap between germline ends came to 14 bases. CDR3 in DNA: TGTGCCAGCAGCCGACGACAGGCTCAATACAATGAGCAGTTCTTC. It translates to CASSRRQAQYNEQFF.

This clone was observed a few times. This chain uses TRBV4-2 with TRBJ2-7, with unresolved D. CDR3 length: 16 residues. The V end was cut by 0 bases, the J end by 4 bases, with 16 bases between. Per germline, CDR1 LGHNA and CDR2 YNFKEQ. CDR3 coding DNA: TGTGCCAGCAGCCAAGACCACACGTCAGGCCTTTACGAGCAGTACTTC. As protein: CASSQDHTSGLYEQYF.

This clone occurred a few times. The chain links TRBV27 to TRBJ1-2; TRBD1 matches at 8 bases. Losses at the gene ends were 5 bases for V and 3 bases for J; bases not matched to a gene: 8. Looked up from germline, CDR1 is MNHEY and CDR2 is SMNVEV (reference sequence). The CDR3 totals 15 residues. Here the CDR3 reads CASSNRGGLYYGYTF. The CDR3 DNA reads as TGTGCCAGCAGTAACAGGGGGGGGCTATACTATGGCTACACCTTC.

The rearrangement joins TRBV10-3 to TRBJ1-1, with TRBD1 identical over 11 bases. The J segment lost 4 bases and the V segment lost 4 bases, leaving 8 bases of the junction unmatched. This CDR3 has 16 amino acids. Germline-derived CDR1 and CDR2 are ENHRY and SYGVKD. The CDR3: CAISVGTGGGGTEAFF. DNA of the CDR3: TGTGCCATCAGTGTAGGGACAGGGGGTGGGGGCACTGAAGCTTTCTTT.

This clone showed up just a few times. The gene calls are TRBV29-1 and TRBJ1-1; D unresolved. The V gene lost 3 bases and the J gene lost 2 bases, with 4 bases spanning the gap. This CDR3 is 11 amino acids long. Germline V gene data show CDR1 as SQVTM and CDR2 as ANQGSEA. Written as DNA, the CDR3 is TGCAGCGTTGACCCTAACACTGAAGCTTTCTTT. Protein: CSVDPNTEAFF.

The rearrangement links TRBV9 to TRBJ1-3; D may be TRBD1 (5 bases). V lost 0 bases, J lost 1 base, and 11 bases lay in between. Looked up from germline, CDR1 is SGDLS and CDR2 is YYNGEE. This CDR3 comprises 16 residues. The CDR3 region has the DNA TGTGCCAGCAGCGTAGGTCAGGGCCCATCTGGAAACACCATATATTTT. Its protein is CASSVGQGPSGNTIYF.

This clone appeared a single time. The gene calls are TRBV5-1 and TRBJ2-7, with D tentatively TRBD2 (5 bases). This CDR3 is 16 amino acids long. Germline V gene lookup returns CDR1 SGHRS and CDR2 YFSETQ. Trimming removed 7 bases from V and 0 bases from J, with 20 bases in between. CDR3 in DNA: TGCGCCAGCGCCGAAGGACCAGACTATTACTCCTACGAGCAGTACTTC. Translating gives CASAEGPDYYSYEQYF.

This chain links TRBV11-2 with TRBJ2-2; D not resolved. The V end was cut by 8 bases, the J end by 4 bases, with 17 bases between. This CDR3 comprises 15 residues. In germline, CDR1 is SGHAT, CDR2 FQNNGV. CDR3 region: CASVQNRVGTGELFF. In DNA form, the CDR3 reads TGTGCCAGCGTTCAGAACCGGGTGGGCACCGGGGAGCTGTTTTTT. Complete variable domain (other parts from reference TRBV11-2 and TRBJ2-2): EAGVAQSPRYKIIEKRQSVAFWCNPISGHATLYWYQQILGQGPKLLIQFQNNGVVDDSQLPKDRFSAERLKGVDSTLKIQPAKLEDSAVYLCASVQNRVGTGELFFGEGSRLTVL.

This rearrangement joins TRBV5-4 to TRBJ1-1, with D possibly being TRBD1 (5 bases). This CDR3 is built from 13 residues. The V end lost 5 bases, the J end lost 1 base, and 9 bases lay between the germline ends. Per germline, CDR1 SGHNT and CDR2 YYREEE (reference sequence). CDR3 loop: CASRLQGNTEAFF. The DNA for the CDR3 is TGTGCCAGCAGACTCCAGGGGAACACTGAAGCTTTCTTT. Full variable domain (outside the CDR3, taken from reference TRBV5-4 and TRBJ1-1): ETGVTQSPTHLIKTRGQQVTLRCSSQSGHNTVSWYQQALGQGPQFIFQYYREEENGRGNFPPRFSGLQFPNYSSELNVNALELDDSALYLCASRLQGNTEAFFGQGTRLTVV.